These 13 T cell receptor beta chains were sequenced from one sample in a study of PD-L1 blockade in urothelial cancer. The time point here: peripheral blood 6 weeks after treatment start. The table came from immunoSEQ multiplex PCR; TCRdb's copy has only in-frame clones and leaves some out. The table has 66,000 or so clones, about nine tenths seen once. Sequences were derived from PBMCs, sampled around atezolizumab (anti-PD-L1) treatment. These TCRs come from a man in his 60s with urothelial cancer.

This sequence joins TRBV19 and TRBJ2-7, with TRBD1 identical over 7 bases. The CDR3 is 14 amino acids. The V gene end was trimmed by 5 bases and the J gene end by 4 bases; junction bases not matched to a gene: 8. In germline, CDR1 is LNHDA, CDR2 SQIVND (reference sequence). The CDR3 DNA reads as TGTGCCAGTAGTTTCCGGACAGGACCGTACGAGCAGTACTTC. Translation gives CASSFRTGPYEQYF.

The chain employs TRBV30 and TRBJ1-4; D remains unclear. The CDR3 extends over 17 amino acids. Germline loops: CDR1 GTSNPN, CDR2 SVGIG (reference sequence). Between the trimmed V and J ends, which lost 0 bases and 5 bases, there was a span of 19 bases. CDR3 in amino acids: CAWSVRMSGRGNEKLFF. The CDR3 nucleotides are TGTGCCTGGAGTGTACGCATGTCGGGTCGAGGGAATGAAAAACTGTTTTTT.

The chain recombines TRBV7-6 with TRBJ2-5, with 8 bases lining up with TRBD2. Germline CDR1 reads SGHVS; CDR2 reads FNYEAQ. Losses at the gene ends were 8 bases for V and 4 bases for J; bases not matched to a gene: 18. This CDR3 region has 17 residues. CDR3 loop: CASRPKASGRYSETQYF. CDR3 in DNA: TGTGCCAGCCGCCCGAAGGCTAGCGGGCGATATTCAGAGACCCAGTACTTC.

This chain links TRBV7-3 with TRBJ2-1; tentative D call: TRBD2 (6 bases). From germline, CDR1 is SGHTA and CDR2 FQGTGA. This CDR3 is 15 amino acids long. V lost 2 bases, J lost 4 bases, and 12 bases lay in between. This chain's CDR3 is CASSLGGENYNEQFF. The CDR3 DNA sequence: TGTGCCAGCAGCTTAGGAGGGGAAAATTACAATGAGCAGTTCTTC. Complete variable domain (other parts from reference TRBV7-3 and TRBJ2-1): GAGVSQTPSNKVTEKGKYVELRCDPISGHTALYWYRQSLGQGPEFLIYFQGTGAADDSGLPNDRFFAVRPEGSVSTLKIQRTERGDSAVYLCASSLGGENYNEQFFGPGTRLTVL.

The rearrangement links TRBV27 to TRBJ1-2; 8 bases map to TRBD1. The CDR3 length is 12 residues. The germline CDR1 and CDR2 sequences are MNHEY and SMNVEV (reference sequence). Trimming cost V 5 bases and J 12 bases; bases outside gene matches: 8. The CDR3 region has the DNA TGTGCCAGCAGTACACAGGGGGGCTTAGACACCTTC. Protein: CASSTQGGLDTF.

The chain couples TRBV7-3 to TRBJ2-7; TRBD2 matches 7 bases. The ends lost 0 bases at V and 2 bases at J; junction bases unmatched: 7. Germline V gives CDR1 SGHTA, CDR2 FQGTGA. This CDR3 is 16 amino acids long. DNA for the CDR3: TGTGCCAGCAGCTTAACGTCCGGGGGAGGGACCTACGAGCAGTACTTC. Translation: CASSLTSGGGTYEQYF.

The V gene is TRBV2, the J gene TRBJ2-3; tentative D call: TRBD1 (6 bases). Trimming removed 4 bases from V and 6 bases from J, with 14 bases in between. CDR3 length: 14 residues. From germline, CDR1 is SNHLY and CDR2 FYNNEI. The CDR3 region has the DNA TGTGCCAGCAGTGTAAGGGGGTCCGCGGATACGCAGTATTTT. It yields the protein CASSVRGSADTQYF.

This chain links TRBV6-8 with TRBJ1-1, with TRBD1 as a possible D gene (5 bases). Germline values: CDR1 MNHGY, CDR2 SAAAGT. Trimming pared 2 bases from V and 0 bases from J, leaving 22 bases between. The CDR3 runs 19 residues. The CDR3 DNA reads as TGTGCCAGCAGTTACACTCGAGTTCCGCAGGGTAGAGTGAACACTGAAGCTTTCTTT. Its protein product is CASSYTRVPQGRVNTEAFF.

The V and J genes are TRBV10-1 and TRBJ2-2; D might be TRBD2 (7 bases). This CDR3 comprises 18 residues. Trimming pared 2 bases from V and 3 bases from J, leaving 19 bases between. The germline gives CDR1 WNHNN, CDR2 SYGVQD (reference sequence). The CDR3 DNA follows: TGCGCCAGCAGTGAGCCCCGTGGTCGGGGGGCGGACACCGGGGAGCTGTTTTTT. It is translated as CASSEPRGRGADTGELFF.

V and J are TRBV5-1 and TRBJ2-3, with D possibly being TRBD2 (5 bases). The length of the CDR3 is 16 residues. V was trimmed by 1 base and J by 2 bases, leaving 14 bases between them. CDR1 is SGHRS, CDR2 YFSETQ, per germline. In nucleotides, the CDR3 is TGCGCCAGCAGCTTGAGAGTAGCGCGGGCCACAGATACGCAGTATTTT. It yields the protein CASSLRVARATDTQYF.

The rearrangement uses TRBV11-2 and TRBJ1-1; D is perhaps TRBD1 (6 bases). In germline, CDR1 is SGHAT, CDR2 FQNNGV. The germline V and J ends were trimmed by 5 bases and 11 bases, with 15 bases remaining between them. The CDR3 runs 12 residues. The CDR3 region is CASSRGAELAFF. The DNA for the CDR3 is TGTGCCAGCAGCCGGGGGGCGGAGCTGGCTTTCTTT.

V usage is TRBV28 and J usage is TRBJ2-5; TRBD1 agrees at 7 bases. The V gene's germline CDR1 is MDHEN and CDR2 SYDVKM. The V gene end was trimmed by 5 bases and the J gene end by 1 base; junction bases not matched to a gene: 4. The CDR3 is made up of 14 amino acids. The CDR3 DNA follows: TGTGCCAGCAGTCGGGACAGCCCCCAAGAGACCCAGTACTTC. Its translation: CASSRDSPQETQYF.

This clone has only one observation. The gene calls are TRBV7-6 and TRBJ2-2, with TRBD1 as a possible D gene (6 bases). The CDR3 consists of 17 residues. Germline V gene data show CDR1 as SGHVS and CDR2 as FNYEAQ. The V and J ends lost 5 bases and 2 bases respectively, with 18 bases between them. CDR3 in amino acids: CASSRIWGRQNTGELFF. In DNA form, the CDR3 reads TGTGCCAGCAGCCGAATATGGGGGCGACAAAACACCGGGGAGCTGTTTTTT.